The rows below give T cell receptor beta chains drawn from one sample of a study of blood T cells in healthy people across ages. TCRdb called the 5' RACE reads again in MiXCR, with one record for every CDR3 protein. The table includes over a million distinct CDR3 sequences, about 40% detected once. Sequenced input: blood. Receptors originate from a woman aged 18-35 years in good health. Each CDR3 is given with its conserved first and last residue. A D gene is named only where the DNA matches it firmly. Clone size, where shown, is once, few, many, or a class for clones that have expanded.

V	J	size	D	DNA	CDR3
TRBV15	TRBJ2-7	few	-	TGTGCCACCAGCAAAATCTGGGAATTATCCTACGAGCAGTACTTC	CATSKIWELSYEQYF
TRBV5-5	TRBJ2-7	few	-	TGTGCCAGCAGCTTGAGGCTGAGTAAAGTCTACGAGCAGTACTTC	CASSLRLSKVYEQYF
TRBV14	TRBJ2-7	few	TRBD1	TGTGCCAGCAGCCAAGATCAAAACCGGGACAGGGTCTACGAGCAGTACTTC	CASSQDQNRDRVYEQYF
TRBV20-1	TRBJ2-7	-	TRBD1	TGCAGTGCTAGACGACAGGGAAGCTCCTACGAGCAGTACTTC	CSARRQGSSYEQYF
TRBV18	TRBJ2-5	-	TRBD2	TGTGCCAGCTCACCAGCGCGGGGACGGACTAGCGGCAATAATGAGCAGTACTTC	CASSPARGRTSGNNEQYF
TRBV5-1	TRBJ2-1	-	TRBD1	TGCGCCAGCAGCAGAAGGACAGGGTTTGGCAATGAGCAGTTCTTC	CASSRRTGFGNEQFF
TRBV12-3/TRBV12-4	TRBJ2-1	-	-	TGTGCCAGCAGTTTAGGGGCCACCTACACTGAGCAGTTCTTC	CASSLGATYTEQFF
TRBV7-2	TRBJ2-1	-	TRBD1	TGTGCCAGCAGCTTACCTAACCGGACAGGGGTTTCCTACAATGAGCAGTTCTTC	CASSLPNRTGVSYNEQFF
TRBV25-1	TRBJ2-7	-	TRBD2	TGTGCCAGCACCCTAGCGGGAGGCCACGAGCAGTACTTC	CASTLAGGHEQYF
TRBV5-1	TRBJ2-7	-	TRBD1	TGCGCCAGCAGCTTGGTAGCCGGGACAGGGTACCACGAGCAGTACTTC	CASSLVAGTGYHEQYF
TRBV15	TRBJ2-1	once	TRBD2	TGTGCCACCAGAACTATAGCGGGAGGATCCCCCAATGAGCAGTTCTTC	CATRTIAGGSPNEQFF
TRBV7-9	TRBJ2-7	-	-	TGTGCCAGCAGCTCGAAGAACATCAACTACGAGCAGTACTTC	CASSSKNINYEQYF
TRBV5-1	TRBJ2-7	-	-	TGCGCCAGCAGCTTGTTGGACGAGAGCTCCTACGAGCAGTACTTC	CASSLLDESSYEQYF
TRBV20-1	TRBJ2-1	-	TRBD2	TGCAGTGCTAGATCTTCCGGGACTAGCGGGTACAATGAGCAGTTCTTC	CSARSSGTSGYNEQFF
TRBV20-1	TRBJ2-4	-	-	TGCAGTGTTATTAGGGGGTCCTACAATGAGCAGTACTTC	CSVIRGSYNEQYF
TRBV6-1	TRBJ2-3	once	-	TGTGCCAGCAGCACAACAGCCCCAAGCACAGATACGCAGTATTTT	CASSTTAPSTDTQYF
TRBV20-1	TRBJ1-1	-	-	TGCAGTGCTAGAGAGTACAGTACGAACACTGAAGCTTTCTTT	CSAREYSTNTEAFF
TRBV6-1	TRBJ2-3	-	TRBD2	TGTGCCAGCAGTGAAAAACTAGCGGGAGTAGCCGATACGCAGTATTTT	CASSEKLAGVADTQYF
TRBV6-6	TRBJ1-5	few	-	TGTGCCAGCAGTAACGCACAGGGTGCGAGCAATCAGCCCCAGCATTTT	CASSNAQGASNQPQHF
TRBV25-1	TRBJ2-1	-	-	TGTGCCAACAGTGATGGGGCCGACACCCCGGGCGATGAGCAGTTCTTC	CANSDGADTPGDEQFF
TRBV5-1	TRBJ2-3	-	-	TGCGCCAGCAGCTTGCAGGTTTCCCTCACAGATACGCAGTATTTT	CASSLQVSLTDTQYF
TRBV2	TRBJ1-2	-	-	TGTGCCAGCAGTGAAGCAGGGGGGTCCTATGGCTACACCTTC	CASSEAGGSYGYTF
TRBV5-1	TRBJ1-1	-	TRBD1	TGCGCCAGCAGCCCCCGACAGGGCGGCAGCGAAGCTTTCTTT	CASSPRQGGSEAFF
TRBV12-3/TRBV12-4	TRBJ1-5	-	-	TGTGCCAGCAGTCTTTTCAACCCGACGGGGAATCAGCCCCAGCATTTT	CASSLFNPTGNQPQHF
TRBV24-1	TRBJ2-1	few	TRBD1	TGTGCCATCGCATCCTCGACAGGGCCGTGGAATGAGCAGTTCTTC	CAIASSTGPWNEQFF
TRBV10-2	TRBJ2-5	-	TRBD2	TGCGCCAGCGGAACGACTAGCTGGGAGACCCAGTACTTC	CASGTTSWETQYF
TRBV29-1	TRBJ2-4	many	-	TGCAGCGTTGAATCCCCAGACCCACTAGCCAAAAACATTCAGTACTTC	CSVESPDPLAKNIQYF
TRBV30	TRBJ2-7	-	-	TGTGCCTGGAGTAACCCCTACGAGCAGTACTTC	CAWSNPYEQYF
TRBV7-2	TRBJ2-7	-	TRBD2	TGTGCCAGCAGTTTAAGCGGGGGGGCCTCCTACAATGAGCAGTACTTC	CASSLSGGASYNEQYF
TRBV27	TRBJ1-6	-	TRBD1	TGTGCCAGCAGTCCCCCGACAGGGGCTTCTAATTCACCCCTCCACTTT	CASSPPTGASNSPLHF
TRBV12-3/TRBV12-4	TRBJ2-5	few	-	TGTGCCAGCAGGCCTAACGTCGGAGAGACCCAGTACTTC	CASRPNVGETQYF
TRBV9	TRBJ2-1	-	TRBD2	TGTGCCAGCAGCGTAGGGTGGACTAGCGGTTACAATGAGCAGTTCTTC	CASSVGWTSGYNEQFF
TRBV6-5	TRBJ2-5	-	-	TGTGCCAGCGGAATGGAGGGAGGCGAAGAGACCCAGTACTTC	CASGMEGGEETQYF
TRBV7-7	TRBJ2-5	-	-	TGTGCCAGCAGCTTAGCGGGACTTAAACAAGAGACCCAGTACTTC	CASSLAGLKQETQYF
TRBV5-1	TRBJ1-2	few	-	TGCGCCAGCAGTCCAGGCGATAACTATGGCTACACCTTC	CASSPGDNYGYTF
TRBV20-1	TRBJ1-2	few	-	TGCAGTGCTAGAGATGCAGGCCTAGGGGGCTACACCTTC	CSARDAGLGGYTF
TRBV5-6	TRBJ2-7	few	-	TGTGCCAGCAGCATCGTCAGGGAGCGCGACGAGCAGTACTTC	CASSIVRERDEQYF
TRBV29-1	TRBJ2-3	-	TRBD2	TGCAGCGCAGCGACCCCCCGCCCAGCGGGAGGGGTCACAGATACGCAGTATTTT	CSAATPRPAGGVTDTQYF
TRBV4-1	TRBJ2-7	-	TRBD2	TGCGCCAGCAGCCACGGACTAGCGGGAGGCTACGAGCAGTACTTC	CASSHGLAGGYEQYF
TRBV27	TRBJ2-1	-	TRBD1	TGTGCCAGCGCAAACAGGGGTCGCAATGAGCGGTTCTTC	CASANRGRNERFF
TRBV20-1	TRBJ2-3	few	-	TGCAGTGCTAGCCCCTGGGGGGCGGGGCCCACAGATACGCAGTATTTT	CSASPWGAGPTDTQYF
TRBV11-2	TRBJ1-5	-	-	TGTGCCAGCAGCTTAGCCGGATCTACCAATCAGCCCCAGCATTTT	CASSLAGSTNQPQHF
TRBV12-3/TRBV12-4	TRBJ1-6	-	TRBD1	TGTGCCAGCAGTTCAAACAGGGGGCCTTCACCCCTCCACTTT	CASSSNRGPSPLHF
TRBV10-3	TRBJ2-6	-	TRBD2	TGTGCCATCAGTGCACCGGGGGAGGGGATGTACTCTGGGGCCAACGTCCTGACTTTC	CAISAPGEGMYSGANVLTF
TRBV5-5	TRBJ2-1	few	TRBD2	TGTGCCAGCACGGGACTAGCGGGTTTATACAATGAGCAGTTCTTC	CASTGLAGLYNEQFF
TRBV6-6	TRBJ2-7	few	-	TGTGCCAGCAGTTACGGTCAGATGCCGTACTTC	CASSYGQMPYF
TRBV6-5	TRBJ1-2	-	TRBD1	TGTGCCAGCAGTTACTCGTCACAGGGGATGAAAGACCTTGACTATGGCTACACCTTC	CASSYSSQGMKDLDYGYTF
TRBV2	TRBJ2-7	-	TRBD2	TGTGCCAGCAAACAGCGGGAGACGTGCGAGCAGTACTTC	CASKQRETCEQYF
TRBV6-2/TRBV6-3	TRBJ2-1	-	-	TGTGCCAGCAGCCAGGAGCTGGGGGGCGATGAGCAGTTCTTC	CASSQELGGDEQFF
TRBV20-1	TRBJ2-7	few	-	TGCAGTGCTAGGGACTCCATAACCTACGAGCAGTACTTC	CSARDSITYEQYF
TRBV28	TRBJ2-7	-	-	TGTGCCAGCAGTCCAGACACCACCTCAGCTAGGGAGCAGTACTTC	CASSPDTTSAREQYF